These T cell receptor beta chains were read from a single sample in a study of T cells in Graves' hyperthyroidism and ophthalmopathy. Using its own MiXCR run on the multiplex PCR reads, TCRdb lists one record per CDR3 protein. This sample yields about 270,000 distinct CDR3 sequences, of which 22% are seen a single time; about 60% belongs to the top ten. Sequenced: blood. Receptor source: a man aged 30 to 45 with Graves' ophthalmopathy. CDR3s include the opening cysteine and the closing phenylalanine or tryptophan. A D gene is named only where the DNA matches it firmly. Only part of the rows carry a size: once, few, many, or a class if the clone is expanded.

.	.	TRBV18	TRBJ2-3	CASSPARGFTDTQYF	TGTGCCAGCTCACCTGCCAGGGGATTCACAGATACGCAGTATTTT
.	.	TRBV20-1	TRBJ1-6	CSAIQDSRSPLHF	TGCAGTGCTATTCAGGACAGTCGCTCACCCCTCCACTTT
.	many	TRBV18	TRBJ2-1	CASSPTTNEQFF	TGTGCCAGCTCACCAACTACCAATGAGCAGTTCTTC
TRBD1	.	TRBV28	TRBJ2-7	CASRPTQGDVSEQYF	TGTGCCAGCAGGCCTACACAGGGGGATGTAAGCGAGCAGTACTTC
TRBD2	many	TRBV5-6	TRBJ2-1	CASSFSGTSGYNEQFF	TGTGCCAGCAGCTTCTCCGGGACTAGCGGCTACAATGAGCAGTTCTTC
.	.	TRBV6-5	TRBJ2-3	CASSYGGFERAADTQYF	TGTGCCAGCAGTTACGGGGGGTTTGAGCGCGCAGCAGATACGCAGTATTTT
.	.	TRBV28	TRBJ2-5	CASSDSSQETQYF	TGTGCCAGCTCGGACAGCAGCCAAGAGACCCAGTACTTC
.	many	TRBV20-1	TRBJ2-1	CSARIPTYNEQFF	TGCAGTGCTAGAATTCCGACCTACAATGAGCAGTTCTTC
.	.	TRBV4-2	TRBJ2-6	CASSQAGYSGANVLTF	TGTGCCAGCAGCCAAGCAGGATACTCTGGGGCCAACGTCCTGACTTTC
TRBD1	many	TRBV5-1	TRBJ1-1	CASRPGTVGTEAFF	TGCGCCAGCAGACCAGGGACAGTCGGGACTGAAGCTTTCTTT
.	.	TRBV20-1	TRBJ1-5	CSAREGGATNQPQHF	TGCAGTGCTAGAGAGGGGGGGGCTACCAATCAGCCCCAGCATTTT
.	many	TRBV18	TRBJ2-7	CASSQVGDEQYF	TGTGCCAGCTCACAAGTGGGTGACGAGCAGTACTTC
.	.	TRBV10-3	TRBJ2-1	CAIGRGGINEQFF	TGTGCCATTGGTAGGGGGGGCATCAATGAGCAGTTCTTC
.	.	TRBV20-1	TRBJ2-1	CSANVWEEGSNEQFF	TGCAGTGCTAACGTCTGGGAAGAAGGCAGCAATGAGCAGTTCTTC
TRBD1	many	TRBV7-3	TRBJ2-3	CASSEDRANTQYF	TGTGCCAGCAGCGAGGACAGGGCCAATACGCAGTATTTT
.	.	TRBV5-4	TRBJ2-5	CASSPSRTQETQYF	TGTGCCAGCAGCCCCAGTCGGACGCAAGAGACCCAGTACTTC
.	.	TRBV9	TRBJ2-5	CASSQDGLAGETQYF	TGCGCCAGCAGCCAAGATGGGCTGGCGGGGGAGACCCAGTACTTC
.	.	TRBV20-1	TRBJ2-7	CSARTGESGNEQYF	TGCAGTGCTAGAACTGGCGAGAGTGGCAACGAGCAGTACTTC
.	.	TRBV2	TRBJ1-4	CASSQSPKRLVGGEKLFF	TGTGCCAGCAGTCAATCCCCGAAAAGACTAGTTGGGGGTGAAAAACTGTTTTTT
TRBD2	many	TRBV27	TRBJ2-1	CASSLSASGGAVYNEQFF	TGTGCCAGCAGTTTATCGGCTAGCGGGGGAGCAGTCTACAATGAGCAGTTCTTC
.	.	TRBV19	TRBJ2-1	CASSPPGMRNNEQFF	TGTGCCAGTAGTCCCCCGGGGATGAGAAACAATGAGCAGTTCTTC
.	.	TRBV6-5	TRBJ1-6	CASSYSRVWAQPLHF	TGTGCCAGCAGTTACTCGAGGGTGTGGGCCCAACCCCTCCACTTT
TRBD1	many	TRBV6-1	TRBJ1-6	CASSAEGQGATNSPLHF	TGTGCCAGCAGTGCCGAGGGACAGGGGGCTACAAATTCACCCCTCCACTTT
.	many	TRBV2	TRBJ2-5	CASSPQRGLRQETQYF	TGTGCCAGCAGCCCACAACGGGGACTTCGGCAAGAGACCCAGTACTTC
.	once	TRBV12-3/TRBV12-4	TRBJ1-4	CASNFPPSELFF	TGTGCCAGCAACTTTCCCCCGTCGGAACTGTTTTTT
TRBD2	.	TRBV18	TRBJ2-7	CASSMGTSGLSYEQYF	TGTGCCAGCTCCATGGGGACTAGCGGGTTGTCCTACGAGCAGTACTTC
.	many	TRBV30	TRBJ1-1	CAWSVKKGVHTEAFF	TGTGCCTGGAGTGTAAAGAAAGGAGTTCACACTGAAGCTTTCTTT
TRBD1	many	TRBV27	TRBJ1-2	CASSQRPDRGFLRHGYTF	TGTGCCAGCAGCCAAAGGCCGGACAGGGGTTTCTTGCGGCATGGCTACACCTTC
TRBD1	.	TRBV5-1	TRBJ1-1	CASNKGQGGTEAFF	TGCGCCAGCAACAAAGGACAGGGGGGGACTGAAGCTTTCTTT
.	.	TRBV10-3	TRBJ2-7	CAISVTYNEQYF	TGTGCCATCAGTGTGACCTACAACGAGCAGTACTTC
.	.	TRBV30	TRBJ2-3	CAGKGGDTQYF	TGTGCCGGAAAGGGCGGAGATACGCAGTATTTT
.	many	TRBV27	TRBJ2-7	CASRKNGQTYEQYF	TGTGCCAGCAGAAAGAATGGGCAAACCTACGAGCAGTACTTC
.	many	TRBV10-3	TRBJ2-7	CAIWGESGSEQYF	TGTGCCATCTGGGGGGAGTCAGGCTCCGAGCAGTACTTC
.	few	TRBV11-2	TRBJ1-1	CASSLMLNTEAFF	TGTGCCAGCAGCTTAATGTTGAACACTGAAGCTTTCTTT
.	.	TRBV24-1	TRBJ2-5	CATSDSQRQETQYF	TGTGCCACCAGTGATTCCCAAAGGCAAGAGACCCAGTACTTC
.	many	TRBV6-1	TRBJ2-3	CASSEWGYSLTDTQYF	TGTGCCAGCAGTGAATGGGGTTACAGTCTCACAGATACGCAGTATTTT
.	.	TRBV4-1	TRBJ2-7	CASSQARESYEQYF	TGCGCCAGCAGCCAAGCTAGGGAATCCTACGAGCAGTACTTC
TRBD1	.	TRBV6-6	TRBJ2-7	CASSYSDRGNEQYF	TGTGCCAGCAGTTACTCCGACAGGGGGAACGAGCAGTACTTC
TRBD1	many	TRBV2	TRBJ1-2	CASSQSHRDRGNYGYTF	TGTGCCAGCAGCCAATCCCACCGGGACAGGGGGAACTATGGCTACACCTTC
.	.	TRBV5-1	TRBJ2-1	CASSSGGTGINEQFF	TGCGCCAGCAGTAGCGGCGGGACCGGTATCAATGAGCAGTTCTTC
TRBD2	many	TRBV2	TRBJ2-3	CASSRTSGRGTDTQYF	TGTGCCAGCAGTCGGACTAGCGGGAGGGGCACAGATACGCAGTATTTT
TRBD2	.	TRBV20-1	TRBJ2-1	CSAPRTSVYNEQFF	TGCAGTGCTCCCAGGACTAGCGTTTACAATGAGCAGTTCTTC
TRBD2	.	TRBV7-9	TRBJ2-1	CASSLSLAGAYNEQFF	TGTGCCAGCAGCTTATCACTAGCGGGAGCTTACAATGAGCAGTTCTTC
TRBD2	many	TRBV12-3/TRBV12-4	TRBJ2-7	CASSLWGEGEQYF	TGTGCCAGCAGCCTGTGGGGGGAGGGCGAGCAGTACTTC
.	many	TRBV27	TRBJ2-1	CASGVGAGPSSYNEQFF	TGTGCCAGCGGGGTTGGGGCGGGCCCAAGCTCCTACAATGAGCAGTTCTTC
.	.	TRBV7-9	TRBJ2-1	CASSQPGDWSYEQFF	TGTGCCAGCAGCCAACCGGGAGATTGGAGCTACGAGCAGTTCTTC
TRBD2	few	TRBV12-3/TRBV12-4	TRBJ2-1	CASSSGTSGSKGNEQFF	TGTGCCAGCAGCTCGGGGACTAGCGGGAGCAAGGGGAATGAGCAGTTCTTC
.	.	TRBV27	TRBJ2-3	CASSLIGTVSTDTQYF	TGTGCCAGCAGTCTGATTGGGACGGTCAGCACAGATACGCAGTATTTT
.	few	TRBV28	TRBJ1-1	CASAEGNTEAFF	TGTGCCAGCGCCGAAGGGAACACTGAAGCTTTCTTT
TRBD1	few	TRBV6-1	TRBJ1-1	CASTRTGIDTEAFF	TGTGCCAGCACCCGGACAGGGATCGACACTGAAGCTTTCTTT
TRBD1	.	TRBV2	TRBJ2-3	CASAFDRGSDTQYF	TGTGCCAGCGCCTTCGACAGGGGTTCGGATACGCAGTATTTT
TRBD2	many	TRBV30	TRBJ2-7	CAWKLAGDEQYF	TGTGCCTGGAAGTTAGCGGGAGACGAGCAGTACTTC
.	many	TRBV6-1	TRBJ2-1	CASSENSGVGEQFF	TGTGCCAGCAGTGAAAATTCGGGGGTAGGTGAGCAGTTCTTC